Each of the 11 T cell receptor beta chains below was sequenced from the same sample in a study of shared clonotypes between healthy human individuals. Profiling relied on immunoSEQ multiplex PCR, and the TCRdb table lists in-frame clones only, not all of them. In the table there are about 180,000 clones, around 93% of which are singletons. The source material was naive CD4+ T cells sorted from blood. The subset is: CD45RA+ positively selected. The receptors come from a woman aged 25 to 39 in good health.

The V gene is TRBV7-3, the J gene TRBJ2-1, with D perhaps matching TRBD2 (6 bases). The CDR3 runs 14 residues. The V gene lost 0 bases and the J gene lost 6 bases, with 9 bases spanning the gap. Germline-derived CDR1 and CDR2 are SGHTA and FQGTGA. The CDR3 loop reads CASSLTGLLNEQFF. The CDR3 nucleotides read TGTGCCAGCAGCTTAACGGGACTCCTCAATGAGCAGTTCTTC. Filled out from reference TRBV7-3 and TRBJ2-1, the complete variable domain reads GAGVSQTPSNKVTEKGKYVELRCDPISGHTALYWYRQSLGQGPEFLIYFQGTGAADDSGLPNDRFFAVRPEGSVSTLKIQRTERGDSAVYLCASSLTGLLNEQFFGPGTRLTVL.

This clone came up once. V gene TRBV5-6 combines with J gene TRBJ2-5; the D call may be TRBD1 or TRBD2 (5 bases each). V lost 4 bases and J lost 2, with 18 bases in between. The CDR3 is made up of 16 amino acids. Germline-derived CDR1 and CDR2 are SGHDT and YYEEEE. In DNA form, the CDR3 reads TGTGCCAGCAGCCTCTTGAGGGGTACGGGTCAAGAGACCCAGTACTTC. This translates into CASSLLRGTGQETQYF.

CDR3 region: CASSPPGREYTREQFF. The CDR3 nucleotides are TGTGCCAGCTCACCACCGGGTAGGGAGTACACACGGGAGCAGTTCTTC. The rearrangement joins TRBV18 to TRBJ2-1, with a possible D match to TRBD2 (5 bases). Germline V gives CDR1 KGHSH, CDR2 LQKENI. This CDR3 region has 16 residues. Trimming stripped 0 bases from V and 10 bases from J, with 19 bases between. Looking up the rest from reference TRBV18 and TRBJ2-1 gives the full variable domain: NAGVMQNPRHLVRRRGQEARLRCSPMKGHSHVYWYRQLPEEGLKFMVYLQKENIIDESGMPKERFSAEFPKEGPSILRIQQVVRGDSAAYFCASSPPGREYTREQFFGPGTRLTVL.

J is TRBJ1-1 and V is TRBV28; 7 bases are shared with TRBD1. This CDR3 is 14 amino acids long. The germline V gene has CDR1 MDHEN and CDR2 SYDVKM. J lost 3 bases, V lost 6 bases, and 7 bases had no gene match. The CDR3 is CASSGQATYTEAFF. CDR3 coding DNA: TGTGCCAGCAGCGGACAGGCGACTTACACTGAAGCTTTCTTT.

This clone was recorded a few times. The gene calls are TRBV29-1 and TRBJ1-1, with D possibly TRBD1 on 5 matching bases. Trimming shortened V by 7 bases and J by 4 bases, and 7 bases separated the two germline ends. Germline V gene sequence: CDR1 SQVTM, CDR2 ANQGSEA. The length of the CDR3 is 10 residues. CDR3: CSAGGTEAFF. DNA of the CDR3: TGCAGCGCCGGGGGCACTGAAGCTTTCTTT.

This CDR3 is CASSIGWNTEAFF. The CDR3 coding sequence is TGTGCCAGTAGTATCGGATGGAACACTGAAGCTTTCTTT. The chain combines TRBV19 with TRBJ1-1, with unresolved D. Germline V gives CDR1 LNHDA, CDR2 SQIVND (reference sequence). The germline V and J ends were trimmed by 3 bases and 1 base, with 6 bases remaining between them. The CDR3 is made up of 13 amino acids. Full variable domain (rest looked up from reference TRBV19 and TRBJ1-1): DGGITQSPKYLFRKEGQNVTLSCEQNLNHDAMYWYRQDPGQGLRLIYYSQIVNDFQKGDIAEGYSVSREKKESFPLTVTSAQKNPTAFYLCASSIGWNTEAFFGQGTRLTVV.

This clone was picked up one time. The chain is built from TRBV19 and TRBJ2-5; 7 bases line up with TRBD2. Germline loops: CDR1 LNHDA, CDR2 SQIVND (reference sequence). The CDR3 loop spans 15 amino acids. J gave up 5 bases and V 4 bases, and 10 bases lay outside the gene matches. The DNA for the CDR3 is TGTGCCAGTAGTACCCTGGCGGCGGGAGATGAGACCCAGTACTTC. Amino acid sequence: CASSTLAAGDETQYF.

This clone has only one observation. The chain uses TRBV6-1 and TRBJ1-2; no clear D. Germline values: CDR1 MNHNS, CDR2 SASEGT. The CDR3 covers 11 residues. V was trimmed by 8 bases and J by 0 bases, leaving 4 bases between them. The CDR3 here is CASGANYGYTF. The CDR3 nucleotides are TGTGCCAGCGGGGCTAACTATGGCTACACCTTC.

The rearrangement uses TRBV30 and TRBJ2-1; TRBD2 is a possible D gene (5 bases). Germline V CDR1 and CDR2: GTSNPN, SVGIG (reference sequence). CDR3 length: 14 amino acids. V was shortened by 0 bases and J by 9 bases, with 15 bases between the two germline ends. DNA of the CDR3: TGTGCCTGGAGTGTACGGCTAGCTGGAGGTGAGCAGTTCTTC. This sequence encodes CAWSVRLAGGEQFF.

This clone was observed a handful of times. The chain uses TRBV11-2 and TRBJ2-7; D not certain. The V end lost 1 base, the J end lost 7 bases, and 11 bases lay between the germline ends. The CDR3 length is 13 residues. Germline-derived CDR1 and CDR2 are SGHAT and FQNNGV. The CDR3 DNA reads TGTGCCAGCAGCTTAGTGGCAACCTGGGAGCAGTACTTC. It codes for CASSLVATWEQYF.

CDR3 loop: CASAAIQETQYF. In DNA, the CDR3 is TGTGCCAGCGCGGCAATCCAAGAGACCCAGTACTTC. The J gene is TRBJ2-5, the V gene TRBV7-9; D is ambiguous. Per the germline V gene, CDR1 is SEHNR and CDR2 is FQNEAQ (reference sequence). The CDR3 contains 12 residues. Trimming shortened V by 8 bases and J by 1 base, and 8 bases separated the two germline ends.